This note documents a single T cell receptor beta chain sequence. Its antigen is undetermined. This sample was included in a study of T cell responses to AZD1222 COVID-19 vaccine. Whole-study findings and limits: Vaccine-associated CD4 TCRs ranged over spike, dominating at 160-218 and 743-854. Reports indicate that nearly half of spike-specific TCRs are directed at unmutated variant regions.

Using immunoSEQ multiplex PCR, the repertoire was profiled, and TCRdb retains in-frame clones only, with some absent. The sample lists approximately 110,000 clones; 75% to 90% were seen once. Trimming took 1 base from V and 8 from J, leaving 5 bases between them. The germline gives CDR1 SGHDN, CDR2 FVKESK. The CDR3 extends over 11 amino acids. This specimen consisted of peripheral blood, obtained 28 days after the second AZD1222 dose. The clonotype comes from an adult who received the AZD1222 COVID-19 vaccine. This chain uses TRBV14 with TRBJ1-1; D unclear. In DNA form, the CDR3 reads TGTGCCAGCAGCCAAGTATGGGAAGCTTTCTTT. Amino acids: CASSQVWEAFF.